The 19 T cell receptor beta chains listed next were all sequenced from one sample in a study of graft-versus-host responses after intestinal transplantation. These TCRs' antigens remain unknown. The assay was immunoSEQ multiplex PCR, and TCRdb's table has in-frame clones only and misses some. The data contain tens of thousands of clones, approximately 94% of them singletons. The specimen was unstimulated CD8+ T cells sorted from spleen or lymph node cells, collected before intestinal transplant. These receptors were obtained from a human donor who received an intestinal transplant.

The J gene is TRBJ2-1, the V gene TRBV19; maybe TRBD2 (5 bases). The V gene lost 2 bases and the J gene lost 0 bases, with 14 bases spanning the gap. Germline loops: CDR1 LNHDA, CDR2 SQIVND (reference sequence). The CDR3 loop spans 17 amino acids. For the CDR3, the DNA is TGTGCCAGTAGTATACGAGCGGATCTGAGCTCCTACAATGAGCAGTTCTTC. This encodes CASSIRADLSSYNEQFF.

The chain is built from TRBV4-3 and TRBJ2-6; tentative D call: TRBD2 (6 bases). The CDR3 extends over 18 amino acids. Trimming removed 4 bases at V and 1 base at J, with 17 bases between. CDR1 is LGHNA, CDR2 YSLEER, per germline. CDR3 DNA: TGCGCCAGCAGCCTTCGAACCCTGGAGGGATCTGGGGCCAACGTCCTGACTTTC. This gives the protein CASSLRTLEGSGANVLTF.

Comments on this clone: This CDR3 is also generated by other DNA sequences in the sample. CDR3 loop: CASSLTVNTEAFF. CDR3 in DNA: TGTGCCAGCAGTTTAACGGTGAACACTGAAGCTTTCTTT. The rearrangement links TRBV27 to TRBJ1-1; no firm D call. V was shortened by 2 bases and J by 0 bases, with 4 bases between the two germline ends. Looked up from germline, CDR1 is MNHEY and CDR2 is SMNVEV (reference sequence). The CDR3 consists of 13 residues.

This chain connects TRBV29-1 to TRBJ2-7, with 9 bases matching TRBD1. V lost 1 base, J lost 0 bases, and 7 bases stayed unmatched. CDR1 is SQVTM, CDR2 ANQGSEA, per germline. CDR3 length: 16 amino acids. DNA of the CDR3: TGCAGCGTTGAAGGACACGGACAGGGGACCTCCTACGAGCAGTACTTC. Amino acids: CSVEGHGQGTSYEQYF.

The rearrangement uses TRBV6-5 and TRBJ2-3; 8 bases line up with TRBD1. This CDR3 is built from 15 residues. Germline V gene data show CDR1 as MNHEY and CDR2 as SVGAGI. The V segment lost 0 bases and the J segment 2 bases; nucleotides outside the gene matches: 1. The chain's CDR3 is CASSYSGQATDTQYF. The DNA of the CDR3 is TGTGCCAGCAGTTACTCGGGACAGGCCACAGATACGCAGTATTTT.

The gene calls are TRBV7-9 and TRBJ2-1, with D maybe TRBD2 (6 bases). Between the trimmed V and J ends, which lost 6 bases and 3 bases, there was a span of 15 bases. This CDR3 is 15 amino acids long. CDR1 and CDR2 from the germline V gene are SEHNR and FQNEAQ (reference sequence). CDR3 sequence reads: CASSIEASDYNEQFF. CDR3 coding DNA: TGTGCCAGCAGTATAGAGGCTAGCGACTACAATGAGCAGTTCTTC.

The rearrangement links TRBV7-2 to TRBJ2-1; D perhaps matches TRBD2 (6 bases). Germline CDR1 reads SGHTA; CDR2 reads FQGNSA. V shed 5 bases and J shed 0 bases, with 11 bases lying between them. The CDR3 is 15 residues long. This chain's CDR3 is CASSPRGNSYNEQFF. The CDR3 DNA is TGTGCCAGCAGCCCCCGGGGGAACTCCTACAATGAGCAGTTCTTC.

In this sample, this clone turned up a few times. The chain is built from TRBV27 and TRBJ2-1; D gene ambiguous. The CDR3 length is 13 residues. Trimming removed 2 bases from V and 5 bases from J, with 7 bases in between. In germline, CDR1 is MNHEY, CDR2 SMNVEV (reference sequence). As DNA, the CDR3 is TGTGCCAGCAGTTTACGACTCCACAATGAGCAGTTCTTC. Its translation is CASSLRLHNEQFF.

This clone was counted once. The chain combines TRBV6-5 with TRBJ1-1; D is perhaps TRBD1 (6 bases). V lost 2 bases and J 6 bases, leaving 10 bases between the germline ends. Germline CDR1 MNHEY, CDR2 SVGAGI. CDR3 size: 13 residues. The CDR3: CASSYRGGAEAFF. The CDR3 DNA is TGTGCCAGCAGTTACAGGGGGGGAGCTGAAGCTTTCTTT.

Of note for this clone: The identical CDR3 is also encoded by other nucleotide sequences in the sample. J is TRBJ2-3 and V is TRBV7-2; 9 bases are a match to TRBD1. The CDR3 runs to 15 residues. Germline V CDR1 and CDR2: SGHTA, FQGNSA. V was pared by 3 bases and J by 1 base, with 2 bases of the junction left unmatched. This chain's CDR3 is CASSFTGGGTDTQYF. The CDR3 DNA follows: TGTGCCAGCAGCTTCACAGGGGGCGGCACAGATACGCAGTATTTT. Full variable domain (outside the CDR3, taken from reference TRBV7-2 and TRBJ2-3): GAGVSQSPSNKVTEKGKDVELRCDPISGHTALYWYRQSLGQGLEFLIYFQGNSAPDKSGLPSDRFSAERTGGSVSTLTIQRTQQEDSAVYLCASSFTGGGTDTQYFGPGTRLTVL.

This clone is a singleton in its sample. The rearrangement uses TRBV30 and TRBJ1-1; possibly TRBD1 for D (6 bases). The CDR3 covers 13 residues. The V end was cut by 0 bases, the J end by 10 bases, with 15 bases between. Germline V CDR1 and CDR2: GTSNPN, SVGIG (reference sequence). The chain's CDR3 is CAWSVNAGAGAFF. The CDR3 DNA reads as TGTGCCTGGAGTGTAAACGCAGGGGCAGGAGCTTTCTTT.

The J gene is TRBJ1-2, the V gene TRBV2; 7 nucleotides match TRBD1. The ends lost 6 bases at V and 8 bases at J; junction bases unmatched: 18. Germline values: CDR1 SNHLY, CDR2 FYNNEI. The length of the CDR3 is 16 residues. CDR3 sequence (DNA): TGTGCCAGCAGGGGACCCGGGACAGAGGGGCTTTGGGGCTACACCTTC. It yields the protein CASRGPGTEGLWGYTF.

The chain has TRBV7-6 and TRBJ2-2, with 8 bases fitting TRBD1. This CDR3 comprises 15 residues. The V gene end was trimmed by 4 bases and the J gene end by 7 bases; junction bases not matched to a gene: 8. Germline-derived CDR1 and CDR2 are SGHVS and FNYEAQ. In DNA, the CDR3 is TGTGCCAGCAGCTCCACCACAGGGGGTGGCGGGGAGCTGTTTTTT. As protein: CASSSTTGGGGELFF. Drawing the rest from reference TRBV7-6 and TRBJ2-2, the complete variable domain is GAGVSQSPRYKVTKRGQDVALRCDPISGHVSLYWYRQALGQGPEFLTYFNYEAQQDKSGLPNDRFSAERPEGSISTLTIQRTEQRDSAMYRCASSSTTGGGGELFFGEGSRLTVL.

V is TRBV4-3 and J is TRBJ2-2; possibly TRBD1 for D (5 bases). This CDR3 comprises 16 residues. Germline CDR1 and CDR2: LGHNA and YSLEER. V shed 0 bases and J shed 8 bases, with 16 bases lying between them. In DNA form, the CDR3 reads TGCGCCAGCAGCCAAGACAGGGTCATGCTAGGGGGGGAGCTGTTTTTT. Translation gives CASSQDRVMLGGELFF.

Notes on this clone: This sample includes further DNA sequences coding for the same CDR3. V is TRBV4-3 and J is TRBJ2-7; D is unclear. This CDR3 region has 13 residues. Trimming left V 2 bases short and J 1 base short, with 6 bases between. Germline loops: CDR1 LGHNA, CDR2 YSLEER. CDR3 residues: CASSQSGSYEQYF. Written as DNA, the CDR3 is TGCGCCAGCAGCCAATCAGGTTCCTACGAGCAGTACTTC.

This chain joins TRBV27 and TRBJ2-7; 9 bases map to TRBD1. V dropped 7 bases and J dropped 5; count of bases not matched to a gene: 9. The germline CDR1 and CDR2 sequences are MNHEY and SMNVEV (reference sequence). CDR3 length equals 14 residues. The CDR3 spells CASTLKTGGNEQYF. DNA for the CDR3: TGTGCCAGCACCCTAAAGACAGGGGGAAACGAGCAGTACTTC.

The chain employs TRBV11-2 and TRBJ2-3, with 8 bases that match TRBD2. From germline, CDR1 is SGHAT and CDR2 FQNNGV. Trimming cost V 5 bases and J 5 bases; bases outside gene matches: 12. This CDR3 spans 16 amino acids. In DNA form, the CDR3 reads TGTGCCAGCAGCCCGAAGCGGGGGCGTCATGTAGATACGCAGTATTTT. It encodes CASSPKRGRHVDTQYF.

This chain connects TRBV11-2 to TRBJ2-1; 8 bases fit TRBD2. V lost 5 bases and J lost 1; bases outside the gene matches: 4. This CDR3 is built from 15 residues. The germline gives CDR1 SGHAT, CDR2 FQNNGV. In nucleotides, the CDR3 is TGTGCCAGCAGCCGCGGGGGGAAGTCCTACAATGAGCAGTTCTTC. Encoded protein: CASSRGGKSYNEQFF. Based on the CDR3 plus reference TRBV11-2 and TRBJ2-1, the full variable domain is EAGVAQSPRYKIIEKRQSVAFWCNPISGHATLYWYQQILGQGPKLLIQFQNNGVVDDSQLPKDRFSAERLKGVDSTLKIQPAKLEDSAVYLCASSRGGKSYNEQFFGPGTRLTVL.

The rearrangement links TRBV11-2 to TRBJ2-3; D unresolved. Deletions cut 1 base from V and 2 bases from J, with 7 bases between. The CDR3 totals 14 residues. Germline CDR1 and CDR2: SGHAT and FQNNGV. The CDR3 nucleotides are TGTGCCAGCAGCTTAGGTTCCCTCACAGATACGCAGTATTTT. Residues: CASSLGSLTDTQYF.